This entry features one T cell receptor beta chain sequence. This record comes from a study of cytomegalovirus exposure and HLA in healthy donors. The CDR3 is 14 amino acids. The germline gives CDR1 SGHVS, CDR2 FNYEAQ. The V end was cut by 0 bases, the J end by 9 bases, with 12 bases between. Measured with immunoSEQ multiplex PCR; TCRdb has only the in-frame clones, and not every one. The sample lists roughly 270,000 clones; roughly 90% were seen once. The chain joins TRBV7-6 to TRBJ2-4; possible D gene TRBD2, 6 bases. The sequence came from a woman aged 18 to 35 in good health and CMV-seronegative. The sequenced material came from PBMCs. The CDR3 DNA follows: TGTGCCAGCAGCTTAGCCGGGAGCCAAGGCATTCAGTACTTC. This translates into CASSLAGSQGIQYF.